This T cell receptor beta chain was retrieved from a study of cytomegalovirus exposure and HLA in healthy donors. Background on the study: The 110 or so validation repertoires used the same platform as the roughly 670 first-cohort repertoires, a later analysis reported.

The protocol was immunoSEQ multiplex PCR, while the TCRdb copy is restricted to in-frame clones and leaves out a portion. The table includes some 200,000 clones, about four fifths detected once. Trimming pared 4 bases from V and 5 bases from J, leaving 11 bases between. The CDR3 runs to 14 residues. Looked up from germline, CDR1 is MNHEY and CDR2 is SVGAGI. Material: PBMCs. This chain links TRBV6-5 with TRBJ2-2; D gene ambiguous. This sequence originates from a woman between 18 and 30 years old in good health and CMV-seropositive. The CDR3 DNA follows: TGTGCCAGCAGTTTTTTTCGCGCTACCGGGGAGCTGTTTTTT. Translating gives CASSFFRATGELFF.